Listed here is a single TCR beta chain. These data come from a study of blood T cell repertoires in COVID-19. With 3 bases removed from V and 3 bases from J, the gap between germline ends came to 10 bases. Per germline, CDR1 MNHEY and CDR2 SMNVEV (reference sequence). CDR3 length: 14 amino acids. Using immunoSEQ multiplex PCR, the repertoire was profiled, and TCRdb retains in-frame clones only, with some absent. The sample shows 120,000 to 150,000 clones, 70% to 80% of them seen only once. The clonotype originates from a man in his fifties or sixties with acute or convalescent COVID-19. The specimen was peripheral blood. The J gene is TRBJ2-3, the V gene TRBV27, with D possibly TRBD1 on 6 matching bases. CDR3 sequence (DNA): TGTGCCAGCAGTTTGCAAGGGGGAACAGATACGCAGTATTTT. This gives the protein CASSLQGGTDTQYF.